This T cell receptor (beta chain) was sequenced in a study of beta chain features in type 1 diabetes. Study overall: When patients were set against healthy donors, age, gender and cell yields were similar.

What was sequenced were expressed TCRB transcripts, since all of the isolated RNA had been reverse transcribed. Here immunoSEQ multiplex PCR was the method, and the copy in TCRdb shows in-frame clones only, minus some. The sample holds under 800,000 clones, around 15% seen once. The CDR3 contains 13 residues. Trimming shortened V by 7 bases and J by 0 bases, and 8 bases separated the two germline ends. Germline CDR1 reads MNHEY; CDR2 reads SVGAGI. Broader study findings: Moderate yet significant TCRB CDR3 shortening was seen in Type 1 diabetes patients in all four CD4+ subsets. Insertions at VDJ junctions were less frequent in type 1 diabetes patients. These patients also deleted more nucleotides at the same junctions.

A note on this clone: Its antigen is currently unknown.

The gene calls are TRBV6-5 and TRBJ2-3; D perhaps matches TRBD2 (5 bases). This TCR was sampled from a man between 18 and 29 years old in good health. The source material was naive CD4+ T cells from blood. The CDR3 protein is CASKGGSTDTQYF. CDR3 DNA sequence: TGTGCCAGCAAGGGCGGGAGCACAGATACGCAGTATTTT.